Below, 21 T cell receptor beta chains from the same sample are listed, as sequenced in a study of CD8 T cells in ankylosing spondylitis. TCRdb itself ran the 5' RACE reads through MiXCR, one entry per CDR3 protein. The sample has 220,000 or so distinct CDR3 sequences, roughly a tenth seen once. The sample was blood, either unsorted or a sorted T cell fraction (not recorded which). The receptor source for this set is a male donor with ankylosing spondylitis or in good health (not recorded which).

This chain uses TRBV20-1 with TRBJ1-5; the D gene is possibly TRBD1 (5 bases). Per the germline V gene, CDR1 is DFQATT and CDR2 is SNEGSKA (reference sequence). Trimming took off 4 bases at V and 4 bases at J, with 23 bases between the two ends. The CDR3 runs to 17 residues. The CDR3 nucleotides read TGCAGTGCTAACCCATGGGGCGGGGAAAAGATTAATCAGCCCCAGCATTTT. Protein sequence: CSANPWGGEKINQPQHF.

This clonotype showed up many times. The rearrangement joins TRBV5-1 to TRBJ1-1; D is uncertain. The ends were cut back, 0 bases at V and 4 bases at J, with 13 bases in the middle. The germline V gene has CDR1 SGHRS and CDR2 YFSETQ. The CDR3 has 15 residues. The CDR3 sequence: CASSLEGWGSTEAFF. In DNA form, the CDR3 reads TGCGCCAGCAGCTTGGAAGGGTGGGGAAGCACTGAAGCTTTCTTT.

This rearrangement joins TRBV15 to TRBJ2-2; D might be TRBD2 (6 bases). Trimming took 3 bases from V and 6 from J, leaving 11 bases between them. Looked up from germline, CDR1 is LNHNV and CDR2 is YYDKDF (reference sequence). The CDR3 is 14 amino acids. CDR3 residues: CATSRRELSGELFF. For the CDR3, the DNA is TGTGCCACCAGCAGGCGGGAACTCTCCGGGGAGCTGTTTTTT.

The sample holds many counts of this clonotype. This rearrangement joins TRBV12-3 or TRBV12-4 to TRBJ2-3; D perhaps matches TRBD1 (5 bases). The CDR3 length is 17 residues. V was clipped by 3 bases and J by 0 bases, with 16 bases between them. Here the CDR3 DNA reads TGTGCCAGCAGTTTCGGCAGGGCTGCCCGTAGCACAGATACGCAGTATTTT. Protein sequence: CASSFGRAARSTDTQYF.

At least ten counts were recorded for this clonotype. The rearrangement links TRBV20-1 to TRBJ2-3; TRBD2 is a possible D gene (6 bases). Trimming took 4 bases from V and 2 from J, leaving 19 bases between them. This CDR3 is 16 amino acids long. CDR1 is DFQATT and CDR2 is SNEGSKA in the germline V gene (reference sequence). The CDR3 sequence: CSATSPGLESTDTQYF. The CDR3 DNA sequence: TGCAGTGCTACCTCTCCGGGACTCGAATCCACAGATACGCAGTATTTT.

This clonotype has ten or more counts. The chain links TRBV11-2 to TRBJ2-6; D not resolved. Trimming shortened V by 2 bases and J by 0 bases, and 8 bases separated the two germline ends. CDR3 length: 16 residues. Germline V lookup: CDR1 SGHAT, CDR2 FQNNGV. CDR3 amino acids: CASSLLISSGANVLTF. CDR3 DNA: TGTGCCAGCAGCTTATTAATCAGCTCTGGGGCCAACGTCCTGACTTTC.

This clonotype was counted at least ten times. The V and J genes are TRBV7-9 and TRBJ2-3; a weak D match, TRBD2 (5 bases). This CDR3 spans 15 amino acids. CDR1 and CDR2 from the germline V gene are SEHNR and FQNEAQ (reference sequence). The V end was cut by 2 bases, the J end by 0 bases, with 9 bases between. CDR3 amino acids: CASSLNGGSTDTQYF. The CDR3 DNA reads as TGTGCCAGCAGCTTAAACGGCGGGAGCACAGATACGCAGTATTTT.

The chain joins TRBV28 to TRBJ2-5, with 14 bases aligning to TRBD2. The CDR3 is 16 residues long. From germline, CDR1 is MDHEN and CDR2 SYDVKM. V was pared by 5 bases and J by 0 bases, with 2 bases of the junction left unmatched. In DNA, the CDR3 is TGTGCCAGCAGTGAGGGACTAGCGGGGGACCAAGAGACCCAGTACTTC. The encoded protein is CASSEGLAGDQETQYF. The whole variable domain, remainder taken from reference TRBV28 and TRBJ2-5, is DVKVTQSSRYLVKRTGEKVFLECVQDMDHENMFWYRQDPGLGLRLIYFSYDVKMKEKGDIPEGYSVSREKKERFSLILESASTNQTSMYLCASSEGLAGDQETQYFGPGTRLLVL.

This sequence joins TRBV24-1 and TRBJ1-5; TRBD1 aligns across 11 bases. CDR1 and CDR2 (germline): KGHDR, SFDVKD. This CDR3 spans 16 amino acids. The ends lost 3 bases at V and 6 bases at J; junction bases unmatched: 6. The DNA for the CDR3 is TGTGCCACCAGTGATGGGACAGGGGGGCATGGTCAGCCCCAGCATTTT. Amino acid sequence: CATSDGTGGHGQPQHF.

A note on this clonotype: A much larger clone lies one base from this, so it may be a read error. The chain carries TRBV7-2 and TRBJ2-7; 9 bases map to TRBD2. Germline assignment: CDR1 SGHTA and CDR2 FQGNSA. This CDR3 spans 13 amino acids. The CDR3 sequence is CASSSLAGVEQHF. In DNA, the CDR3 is TGTGCCAGCAGCTCATTAGCGGGGGTGGAGCAGCACTTC.

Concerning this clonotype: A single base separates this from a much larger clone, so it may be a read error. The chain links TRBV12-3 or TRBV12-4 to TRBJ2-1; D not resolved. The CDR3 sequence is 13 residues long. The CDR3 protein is CASSSGSSNEQSF. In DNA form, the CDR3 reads TGTGCCAGCAGTTCCGGATCCTCCAATGAGCAGTCCTTC.

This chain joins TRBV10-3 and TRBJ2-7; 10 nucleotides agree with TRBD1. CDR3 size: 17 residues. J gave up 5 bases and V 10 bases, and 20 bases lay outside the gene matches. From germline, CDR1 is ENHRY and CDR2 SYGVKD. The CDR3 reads CATLPGLTGQGLHEQYF. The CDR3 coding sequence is TGTGCCACCCTCCCCGGACTTACGGGACAGGGGCTCCACGAGCAGTACTTC.

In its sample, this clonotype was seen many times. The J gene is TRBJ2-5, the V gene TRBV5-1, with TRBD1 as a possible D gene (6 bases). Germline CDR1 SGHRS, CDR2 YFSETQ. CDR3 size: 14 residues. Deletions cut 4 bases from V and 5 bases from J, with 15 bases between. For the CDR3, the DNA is TGCGCCAGCAGCGAACCGGGACAACGCGAGACCCAGTACTTC. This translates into CASSEPGQRETQYF.

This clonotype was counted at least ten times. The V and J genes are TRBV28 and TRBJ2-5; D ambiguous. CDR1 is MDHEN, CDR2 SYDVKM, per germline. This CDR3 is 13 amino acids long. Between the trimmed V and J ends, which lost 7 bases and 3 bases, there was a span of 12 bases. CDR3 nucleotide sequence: TGTGCCAGCACAACGCAGGAGAAAGAGACCCAGTACTTC. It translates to CASTTQEKETQYF.

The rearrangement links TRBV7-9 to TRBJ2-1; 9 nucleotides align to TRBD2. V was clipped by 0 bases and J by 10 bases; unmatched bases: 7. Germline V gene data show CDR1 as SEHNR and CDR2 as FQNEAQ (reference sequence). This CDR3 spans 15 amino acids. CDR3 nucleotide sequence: TGTGCCAGCAGCTTAGCAGCGGGGGGACTTGGGGAGCAGTTCTTC. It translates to CASSLAAGGLGEQFF.

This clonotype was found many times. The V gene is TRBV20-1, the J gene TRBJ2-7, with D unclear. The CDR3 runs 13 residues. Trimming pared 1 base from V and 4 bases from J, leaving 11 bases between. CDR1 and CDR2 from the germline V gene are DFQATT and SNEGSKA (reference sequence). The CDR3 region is CSARGTRPYEQYF. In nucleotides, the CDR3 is TGCAGTGCTAGAGGCACTCGCCCTTACGAGCAGTACTTC.

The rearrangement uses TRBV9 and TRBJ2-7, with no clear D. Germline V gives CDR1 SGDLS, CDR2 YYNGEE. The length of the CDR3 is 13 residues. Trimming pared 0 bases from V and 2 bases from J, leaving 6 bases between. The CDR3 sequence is CASSVGSAYEQYF. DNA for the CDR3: TGTGCCAGCAGCGTAGGATCAGCCTACGAGCAGTACTTC.

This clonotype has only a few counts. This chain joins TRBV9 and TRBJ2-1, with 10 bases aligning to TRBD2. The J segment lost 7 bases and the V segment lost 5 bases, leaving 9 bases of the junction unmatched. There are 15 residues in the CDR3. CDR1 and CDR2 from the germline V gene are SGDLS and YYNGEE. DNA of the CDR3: TGTGCCAGCAGTGAAAGCGGGGGGGCATGGAATGAGCAGTTCTTC. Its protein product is CASSESGGAWNEQFF.

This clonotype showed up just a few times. CDR3 sequence: CASSFMAYEQYF. In DNA form, the CDR3 reads TGTGCCAGCAGCTTCATGGCCTACGAGCAGTACTTC. The chain is built from TRBV7-8 and TRBJ2-7; D is uncertain. The CDR3 runs 12 residues. CDR1 SGHVS and CDR2 FQNEAQ come from the germline V gene. V was trimmed by 3 bases and J by 2 bases, leaving 5 bases between them.

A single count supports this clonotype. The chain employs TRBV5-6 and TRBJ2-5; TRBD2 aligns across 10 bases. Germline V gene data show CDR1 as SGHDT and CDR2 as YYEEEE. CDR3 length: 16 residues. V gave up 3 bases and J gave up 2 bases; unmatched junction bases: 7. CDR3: CASSWSGGAYQETQYF. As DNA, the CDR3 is TGTGCCAGCAGCTGGAGCGGGGGGGCCTATCAAGAGACCCAGTACTTC.

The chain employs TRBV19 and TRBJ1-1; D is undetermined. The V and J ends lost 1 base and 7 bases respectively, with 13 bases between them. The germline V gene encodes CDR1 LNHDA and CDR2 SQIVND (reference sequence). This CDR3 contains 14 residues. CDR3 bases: TGTGCCAGTAGTATAGTAAGTGGGAGAAATGAAGCTTTCTTT. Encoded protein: CASSIVSGRNEAFF.